This passage covers 10 T cell receptor beta chains from one sample sequenced in a study of Ad26.COV2.S vaccination and SARS-CoV-2 variants. Treatment reported: approximately 18 received Ad26.COV2.S at low or high dose, single or two shots; five or six received placebo; per-sample allocation not given. Vaccine and placebo recipients were sampled on day 63 after the first injection. Libraries were prepared by immunoSEQ multiplex PCR; TCRdb keeps only in-frame clonotypes and omits some of them. Of about 400,000 clones detected, about 88% appear once; the ten largest clones hold 1.9%. Sequencing was performed on peripheral blood, taken in a trial of Ad26.COV2.S vaccine versus placebo. These TCRs come from a person aged 18-65 years who received the Ad26.COV2.S COVID-19 vaccine or a placebo.

The V and J genes are TRBV4-2 and TRBJ2-7; D is unresolved. V lost 0 bases to trimming and J lost 3 bases, with 12 bases between them. CDR3 size: 15 residues. CDR1 is LGHNA, CDR2 YNFKEQ, per germline. CDR3 nucleotide sequence: TGTGCCAGCAGCCAAGACCGCGGCCCCCACTACGAGCAGTACTTC. This translates into CASSQDRGPHYEQYF.

This rearrangement joins TRBV19 to TRBJ1-2; tentatively, D is TRBD1 (5 bases). The CDR3 has 15 amino acids. With 2 bases removed from V and 3 bases from J, the gap between germline ends came to 13 bases. Germline CDR1 is LNHDA and CDR2 is SQIVND (reference sequence). In nucleotides, the CDR3 is TGTGCCAGTAGTATATTCGGAAGGGGAGACTATGGCTACACCTTC. Amino acid sequence: CASSIFGRGDYGYTF.

The gene calls are TRBV7-8 and TRBJ1-4; the D gene is possibly TRBD1 (5 bases). The ends were cut back, 1 base at V and 3 bases at J, with 12 bases in the middle. Germline CDR1 and CDR2: SGHVS and FQNEAQ. This CDR3 is built from 16 residues. As DNA, the CDR3 is TGTGCCAGCAGCTTAGGGTCAGGGAATTCTAATGAAAAACTGTTTTTT. Residues: CASSLGSGNSNEKLFF.

The chain couples TRBV29-1 to TRBJ1-1; no definite D call. Germline lookup yields CDR1 SQVTM and CDR2 ANQGSEA. The CDR3 totals 10 residues. V gave up 4 bases and J gave up 5 bases, with 5 bases separating them. Here the CDR3 reads CSVGETEAFF. The CDR3 nucleotides are TGCAGCGTTGGAGAGACTGAAGCTTTCTTT.

The CDR3 region has the DNA TGTGCCACCAGCAGAGAGAGGGGGAACACTGAAGCTTTCTTT. Its translation: CATSRERGNTEAFF. The chain links TRBV15 to TRBJ1-1, with D perhaps matching TRBD1 (5 bases). This CDR3 has 14 residues. CDR1 is LNHNV, CDR2 YYDKDF, per germline (reference sequence). The V end lost 0 bases, the J end lost 1 base, and 6 bases lay between the germline ends.

V and J are TRBV7-9 and TRBJ2-5; no clear D. CDR3 length: 12 amino acids. Germline CDR1 is SEHNR and CDR2 is FQNEAQ (reference sequence). Trimming took 5 bases from V and 1 from J, leaving 5 bases between them. Here the CDR3 DNA reads TGTGCCAGCAGCAGGCCCCAAGAGACCCAGTACTTC. Encoded protein: CASSRPQETQYF.

The V and J genes are TRBV2 and TRBJ2-7, with 9 bases fitting TRBD1. V shed 1 base, J shed 7 bases, and the junction held 8 bases outside the gene matches. This CDR3 spans 15 amino acids. Germline V gives CDR1 SNHLY, CDR2 FYNNEI. The CDR3 here is CASSEGGTGMREQYF. DNA of the CDR3: TGTGCCAGCAGTGAAGGAGGGACAGGGATGAGGGAGCAGTACTTC.

The CDR3 DNA sequence: TGTGCCAGCAACCCCCCCGGACAGACATACGAGCAGTACTTC. Translation gives CASNPPGQTYEQYF. The chain is built from TRBV5-4 and TRBJ2-7, with D tentatively TRBD1 (6 bases). The CDR3 length is 14 residues. V lost 6 bases and J lost 4, with 17 bases in between. In germline, CDR1 is SGHNT, CDR2 YYREEE (reference sequence).

This rearrangement joins TRBV5-6 to TRBJ2-3, with 12 bases matching TRBD2. There are 19 residues in the CDR3. Germline V gene data show CDR1 as SGHDT and CDR2 as YYEEEE. After removal of 3 bases from V and 3 bases from J, the junction contained 14 bases not matched to a gene. The CDR3 coding sequence is TGTGCCAGCAGCTCCCCCTTTCCTAGCGGGAGGGATGAGACAGATACGCAGTATTTT. Amino acid sequence: CASSSPFPSGRDETDTQYF.

The chain combines TRBV2 with TRBJ1-5; D gene unclear. V lost 2 bases and J lost 6, with 8 bases in between. Germline V gene sequence: CDR1 SNHLY, CDR2 FYNNEI. This CDR3 spans 13 amino acids. CDR3 residues: CASSESIGQPQHF. For the CDR3, the DNA is TGTGCCAGCAGTGAATCGATCGGTCAGCCCCAGCATTTT.